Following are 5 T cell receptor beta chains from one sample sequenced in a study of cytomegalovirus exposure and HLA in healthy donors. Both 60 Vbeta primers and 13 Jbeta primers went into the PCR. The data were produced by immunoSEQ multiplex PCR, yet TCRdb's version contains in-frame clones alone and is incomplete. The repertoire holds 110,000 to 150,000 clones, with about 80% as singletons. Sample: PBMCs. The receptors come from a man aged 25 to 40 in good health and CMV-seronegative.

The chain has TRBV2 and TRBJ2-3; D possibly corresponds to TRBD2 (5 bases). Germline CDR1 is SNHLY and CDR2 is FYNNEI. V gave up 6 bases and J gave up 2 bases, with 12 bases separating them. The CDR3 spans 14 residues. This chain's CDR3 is CASRGEPFTDTQYF. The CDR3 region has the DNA TGTGCCAGCAGGGGAGAGCCATTCACAGATACGCAGTATTTT.

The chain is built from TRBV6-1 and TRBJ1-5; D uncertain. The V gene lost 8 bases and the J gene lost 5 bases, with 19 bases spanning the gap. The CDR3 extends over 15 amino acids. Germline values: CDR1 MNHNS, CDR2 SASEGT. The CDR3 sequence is CASSLLAGGDQPQHF. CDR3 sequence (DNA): TGTGCCAGCTCGTTGCTTGCGGGCGGAGATCAGCCCCAGCATTTT.

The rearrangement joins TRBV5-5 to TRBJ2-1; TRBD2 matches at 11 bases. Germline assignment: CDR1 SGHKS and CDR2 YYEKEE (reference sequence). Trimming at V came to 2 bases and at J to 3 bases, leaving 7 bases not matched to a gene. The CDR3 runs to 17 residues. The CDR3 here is CASSFLAGGQFYNEQFF. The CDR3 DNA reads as TGTGCCAGCAGCTTCTTAGCGGGAGGGCAGTTCTACAATGAGCAGTTCTTC.

The CDR3 sequence: CAWMEVEAFF. The CDR3 coding sequence is TGTGCCTGGATGGAGGTGGAAGCTTTCTTT. V is TRBV30 and J is TRBJ1-1; D gene unclear. Trimming removed 4 bases at V and 8 bases at J, with 8 bases between. Germline loops: CDR1 GTSNPN, CDR2 SVGIG (reference sequence). The CDR3 loop spans 10 amino acids.

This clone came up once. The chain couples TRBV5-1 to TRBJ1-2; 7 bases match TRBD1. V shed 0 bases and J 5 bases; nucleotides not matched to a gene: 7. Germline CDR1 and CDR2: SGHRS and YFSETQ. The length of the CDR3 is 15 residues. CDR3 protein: CASSLGPGQKYGYTF. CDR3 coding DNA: TGCGCCAGCAGCTTGGGGCCGGGACAGAAGTATGGCTACACCTTC.